A single sample gave rise to the 22 T cell receptor beta chains below, sequenced in a study of cytomegalovirus exposure and HLA in healthy donors (dated by TCRdb to between 2016 and 2019). Libraries were prepared through the immunoSEQ multiplex PCR assay. For the multiplex PCR, a mixture combining 60 forward primers for TCR Vbeta segments and 13 reverse primers for TCR Jbeta segments was used. Here the immuneACCESS table is served through TCRdb, limited to in-frame sequences with V and J called. Missing clones are a known gap in these copies; in checked studies unresolved V genes cover under half, and the rest lacks a known reason. The sample data list under 150,000 clones, and around three quarters of these were observed just once. The top ten clones comprise roughly 6% of the sample. Input material: PBMCs. The origin of the receptors is a woman in her thirties or forties in good health and CMV-seropositive.

The chain recombines TRBV5-1 with TRBJ2-7; 10 nucleotides agree with TRBD2. The CDR3 sequence is 16 residues long. Germline V lookup: CDR1 SGHRS, CDR2 YFSETQ. V lost 0 bases to trimming and J lost 6 bases; unmatched junction nucleotides: 9. CDR3 region: CASSLDTSSGRFEQYF. CDR3 bases: TGCGCCAGCAGCTTGGATACGTCTAGCGGGAGATTCGAGCAGTACTTC.

The chain uses TRBV5-1 and TRBJ2-2; D is possibly TRBD1 (6 bases). V lost 6 bases, J lost 6 bases, and 18 bases lay in between. The germline V gene has CDR1 SGHRS and CDR2 YFSETQ. CDR3 length: 15 amino acids. CDR3 loop: CASTLMGQGPGELFF. CDR3 DNA sequence: TGCGCCAGCACCCTTATGGGGCAGGGGCCCGGGGAGCTGTTTTTT.

This chain uses TRBV2 with TRBJ1-5; 11 nucleotides align to TRBD1. Germline V gene lookup returns CDR1 SNHLY and CDR2 FYNNEI. V gave up 8 bases and J gave up 4 bases; unmatched junction bases: 7. This CDR3 comprises 15 residues. The CDR3 coding sequence is TGTGCCAGCCTTCGGGACAGGGGGGAAAATCAGCCCCAGCATTTT. As protein: CASLRDRGENQPQHF.

This chain uses TRBV5-1 with TRBJ2-1; tentatively, D is TRBD1 (5 bases). Germline values: CDR1 SGHRS, CDR2 YFSETQ. V lost 1 base, J lost 5 bases, and 13 bases lay in between. The CDR3 length is 15 residues. CDR3 in DNA: TGCGCCAGCAGCTTGAGGGGTCGTGATCACAATGAGCAGTTCTTC. Its protein is CASSLRGRDHNEQFF.

This clone showed up just a few times. V gene TRBV16 combines with J gene TRBJ2-7; D is perhaps TRBD2 (6 bases). Germline V lookup: CDR1 KGHSY, CDR2 FQNENV. Trimming left V 4 bases short and J 5 bases short, with 18 bases between. The CDR3 is 15 amino acids. The CDR3 is CASSPYLGEVNEQYF. The CDR3 DNA follows: TGTGCCAGCAGCCCATATTTGGGGGAGGTTAACGAGCAGTACTTC.

The chain is built from TRBV5-6 and TRBJ1-2, with a possible D match to TRBD1 (6 bases). Trimming took off 0 bases at V and 5 bases at J, with 17 bases between the two ends. Germline CDR1 SGHDT, CDR2 YYEEEE. The CDR3 totals 16 residues. CDR3 region: CASSLVDRRRLYGYTF. DNA for the CDR3: TGTGCCAGCAGCTTGGTTGACAGGAGACGCTTGTATGGCTACACCTTC.

The V call is TRBV6-1, the J call TRBJ1-5; 8 bases line up with TRBD1. Germline-derived CDR1 and CDR2 are MNHNS and SASEGT. The CDR3 length is 13 residues. Losses at the gene ends were 7 bases for V and 9 bases for J; bases not matched to a gene: 8. CDR3 amino acids: CASTWDRLGPQHF. CDR3 nucleotides: TGTGCCAGCACCTGGGACAGGTTGGGGCCCCAGCATTTT.

V and J are TRBV2 and TRBJ2-5; 13 positions match TRBD2. The CDR3 is 16 residues long. Germline V gene sequence: CDR1 SNHLY, CDR2 FYNNEI. V dropped 5 bases and J dropped 1; count of bases not matched to a gene: 4. The CDR3 nucleotides read TGTGCCAGCAGTCGACTAGCGGGAGGCCTCCAAGAGACCCAGTACTTC. Amino acid sequence: CASSRLAGGLQETQYF.

The chain links TRBV6-5 to TRBJ1-1; TRBD1 is a possible D gene (5 bases). Deletions cut 5 bases from V and 3 bases from J, with 7 bases between. Germline V CDR1 and CDR2: MNHEY, SVGAGI. This CDR3 is 12 amino acids long. CDR3 sequence reads: CASSRGDTEAFF. CDR3 nucleotides: TGTGCCAGCAGTAGGGGTGACACTGAAGCTTTCTTT.

V gene TRBV5-1 combines with J gene TRBJ1-5; D may be TRBD1 (5 bases). The germline V and J ends were trimmed by 0 bases and 0 bases, with 10 bases remaining between them. The CDR3 totals 16 residues. Germline CDR1 is SGHRS and CDR2 is YFSETQ. The CDR3 loop is CASSLGPQGSNQPQHF. In nucleotides, the CDR3 is TGCGCCAGCAGCTTGGGCCCCCAGGGTAGCAATCAGCCCCAGCATTTT.

As regards this clone: Different DNA sequences within this sample yield the same CDR3. V and J are TRBV10-3 and TRBJ2-7, with TRBD1 matching over 12 bases. The CDR3 contains 14 residues. CDR1 ENHRY and CDR2 SYGVKD come from the germline V gene. Trimming removed 10 bases from V and 6 bases from J; junction bases left unmatched: 10. This CDR3 is CATVGTGGEGEQYF. The CDR3 coding sequence is TGTGCCACGGTTGGGACAGGGGGCGAGGGCGAGCAGTACTTC.

The V gene is TRBV19, the J gene TRBJ1-5; a possible D gene is TRBD1 (6 bases). V lost 5 bases and J lost 1, with 9 bases in between. From germline, CDR1 is LNHDA and CDR2 SQIVND (reference sequence). The CDR3 is 14 amino acids. The CDR3 is CASSVDRSNQPQHF. The CDR3 nucleotides read TGTGCCAGTAGTGTTGACAGGAGCAATCAGCCCCAGCATTTT.

The V and J genes are TRBV5-6 and TRBJ2-2, with 10 bases fitting TRBD1. With 0 bases clipped from V and 6 bases from J, the junction kept 2 bases outside the gene matches. CDR3 length: 15 amino acids. Per the germline V gene, CDR1 is SGHDT and CDR2 is YYEEEE. CDR3 region: CASSLGQGASGELFF. CDR3 in DNA: TGTGCCAGCAGCTTGGGACAGGGGGCTTCCGGGGAGCTGTTTTTT.

This rearrangement joins TRBV29-1 to TRBJ2-2, with 7 bases matching TRBD1. Looked up from germline, CDR1 is SQVTM and CDR2 is ANQGSEA. Trimming took 3 bases from V and 6 from J; bases not matched to a gene: 7. The CDR3 has 14 amino acids. This chain's CDR3 is CSVDGDRDSGELFF. The CDR3, as DNA: TGCAGCGTTGACGGAGACAGGGATTCCGGGGAGCTGTTTTTT.

The V gene is TRBV7-9, the J gene TRBJ2-5; maybe TRBD2 (7 bases). The CDR3 length is 15 residues. Germline CDR1 SEHNR, CDR2 FQNEAQ (reference sequence). The V end was cut by 3 bases, the J end by 5 bases, with 16 bases between. The CDR3 spells CASSLGGGAEETQYF. The CDR3 DNA reads TGTGCCAGCAGCTTGGGGGGGGGCGCGGAGGAGACCCAGTACTTC.

This clone was picked up one time. The J gene is TRBJ2-2, the V gene TRBV25-1; 7 bases line up with TRBD2. V was clipped by 4 bases and J by 5 bases; unmatched bases: 7. Germline-derived CDR1 and CDR2 are MGHDK and SYGVNS. This CDR3 region has 15 residues. CDR3 amino acids: CASSVRGRATGELFF. In nucleotides, the CDR3 is TGTGCCAGCAGTGTCCGGGGGAGGGCAACCGGGGAGCTGTTTTTT.

This chain links TRBV14 with TRBJ2-7, with TRBD2 matching 12 bases. CDR1 SGHDN and CDR2 FVKESK come from the germline V gene. CDR3 size: 17 residues. J was trimmed by 6 bases and V by 0 bases; bases with no gene match: 9. The CDR3 nucleotides read TGTGCCAGCAGCCAAGATCAAATAGGACTAGCGGGACGCGAGCAGTACTTC. Encoded protein: CASSQDQIGLAGREQYF.

Concerning this clone itself: The sample holds other DNA sequences that translate to the same CDR3. The chain couples TRBV7-2 to TRBJ2-1; 9 nucleotides agree with TRBD1. The CDR3 is 14 amino acids. The V gene end was trimmed by 6 bases and the J gene end by 6 bases; junction bases not matched to a gene: 6. Per the germline V gene, CDR1 is SGHTA and CDR2 is FQGNSA. CDR3 region: CASRLQGAANEQFF. CDR3 nucleotide sequence: TGTGCCAGCAGGCTACAGGGGGCCGCCAATGAGCAGTTCTTC.

The chain joins TRBV30 to TRBJ1-5; 9 positions match TRBD1. Losses at the gene ends were 5 bases for V and 4 bases for J; bases not matched to a gene: 6. The germline V gene encodes CDR1 GTSNPN and CDR2 SVGIG (reference sequence). The CDR3 consists of 14 residues. The CDR3 sequence is CAWGQGMGNQPQHF. In DNA form, the CDR3 reads TGTGCCTGGGGACAGGGGATGGGTAATCAGCCCCAGCATTTT.

A few counts support this clone. This chain uses TRBV14 with TRBJ2-7; possibly TRBD1 for D (5 bases). The germline gives CDR1 SGHDN, CDR2 FVKESK. With 4 bases removed from V and 3 bases from J, the gap between germline ends came to 13 bases. CDR3 length: 14 amino acids. CDR3 sequence (DNA): TGTGCCAGCAGCCTTGCGCAGGGTAGCTACGAGCAGTACTTC. Amino acid sequence: CASSLAQGSYEQYF.

The chain is built from TRBV28 and TRBJ2-1, with D maybe TRBD2 (6 bases). This CDR3 has 13 residues. CDR1 and CDR2 from the germline V gene are MDHEN and SYDVKM. The ends were cut back, 7 bases at V and 1 base at J, with 8 bases in the middle. CDR3 DNA sequence: TGTGCCAGCACCGGGACTTCCTACAATGAGCAGTTCTTC. This codes for CASTGTSYNEQFF. Based on the CDR3 plus reference TRBV28 and TRBJ2-1, the full variable domain is DVKVTQSSRYLVKRTGEKVFLECVQDMDHENMFWYRQDPGLGLRLIYFSYDVKMKEKGDIPEGYSVSREKKERFSLILESASTNQTSMYLCASTGTSYNEQFFGPGTRLTVL.

The sample holds one count of this clone. The V call is TRBV9, the J call TRBJ1-2, with D uncertain. V was trimmed by 3 bases and J by 4 bases, leaving 10 bases between them. The length of the CDR3 is 13 residues. Germline assignment: CDR1 SGDLS and CDR2 YYNGEE. This chain's CDR3 is CASSGDTIYGYTF. The CDR3 bases are TGTGCCAGCAGCGGAGACACCATCTATGGCTACACCTTC.